A selection of T cell receptor beta chains follows, all from one sample in a study of T cells in Graves' hyperthyroidism and ophthalmopathy. Using its own MiXCR run on the multiplex PCR reads, TCRdb lists one record per CDR3 protein. The repertoire includes some 550,000 distinct CDR3 sequences, 20% of them detected once, and roughly 29% sits in the top ten. The sample consisted of blood. These receptors all stem from a man aged 18 to 29 with Graves' hyperthyroidism. Both conserved end residues are part of each CDR3. D genes are given only for firm matches. For some rows the clone size is stated as once, few or many, or as a class when expanded; others skip it.

CDR3 DNA	CDR3 protein	D gene	clone size	V gene	J gene
TGTGCCAGCAGCGTAGAGGGGACAGCCTACGAGCAGTACTTC	CASSVEGTAYEQYF	TRBD1	many	TRBV9	TRBJ2-7
TGTGCCAGCCACCGGGGCCTCGAGCAGTACTTC	CASHRGLEQYF	.	.	TRBV6-1	TRBJ2-7
TGTGCCAGCACCGGACAGGGTGATACACCCCTCCACTTT	CASTGQGDTPLHF	TRBD1	.	TRBV2	TRBJ1-6
TGTGCCAGCAGCTTTAGCAAGGGGTACACTGAAGCTTTCTTT	CASSFSKGYTEAFF	.	many	TRBV7-9	TRBJ1-1
TGTGCCAGCAGTTTGGGAGCGGGGGGATTCTTGGGGGAGCAGTACTTC	CASSLGAGGFLGEQYF	TRBD2	.	TRBV12-3/TRBV12-4	TRBJ2-7
TGTGCCAGCAGCTTGGCCGGGACAGGGTTCGAAGAGACCCAGTACTTC	CASSLAGTGFEETQYF	TRBD1	many	TRBV5-4	TRBJ2-5
TGTGCCAGCAGTGGCCGGGACAGGGTTATCTATGGCTACACCTTC	CASSGRDRVIYGYTF	TRBD1	many	TRBV6-1	TRBJ1-2
TGCAGTGCTAGAGAAGTCGGGGTGGGGTTACCCTACGAGCAGTACTTC	CSAREVGVGLPYEQYF	.	.	TRBV20-1	TRBJ2-7
TGTGCCAGCAGTTACGCAGGGCGTCCCTACGAGCAGTACTTC	CASSYAGRPYEQYF	.	many	TRBV6-5	TRBJ2-7
TGTGCCAGCAACAGGGAGGCTCAGCCCCAGCATTTT	CASNREAQPQHF	.	many	TRBV2	TRBJ1-5
TGTGCCACCAGTGAGGGACCGGGGCACGAGCAGTACTTC	CATSEGPGHEQYF	.	many	TRBV24-1	TRBJ2-7
TGTGCCAGCTGGACAGGGCGCAGCAATCAGCCCCAGCATTTT	CASWTGRSNQPQHF	TRBD1	many	TRBV28	TRBJ1-5
TGTGCCAGCAGTTTACAGGGGGCGAAGGGCTACACCTTC	CASSLQGAKGYTF	TRBD1	.	TRBV27	TRBJ1-2
TGTGCCAGCAGTTTTCAGGCCGGGTTAGAGACCCAGTACTTC	CASSFQAGLETQYF	.	few	TRBV12-3/TRBV12-4	TRBJ2-5
TGCGCCAGCCGGTATGAGAGGGGGTCTAACTATGGCTACACCTTC	CASRYERGSNYGYTF	.	few	TRBV5-1	TRBJ1-2
TGTGCCACCAGCAGAGTCATCCTGGGAAGCAATCAGCCCCAGCATTTT	CATSRVILGSNQPQHF	.	many	TRBV15	TRBJ1-5
TGTGCCATCAGACTTACAGGGGGCCTACAAGAGACCCAGTACTTC	CAIRLTGGLQETQYF	TRBD1	once	TRBV10-3	TRBJ2-5
TGTGCCAGCAGTTACTCGCTGGGGGCAGTTCACACCGGGGAGCTGTTTTTT	CASSYSLGAVHTGELFF	.	many	TRBV6-5	TRBJ2-2
TGTGCCAGCTCATCGGGTTGGGATCAGCCCCAGCATTTT	CASSSGWDQPQHF	.	many	TRBV18	TRBJ1-5
TGTGCCAGCAGACTAAGAAGACAGGGTTTGTACTACGAGCAGTACTTC	CASRLRRQGLYYEQYF	TRBD1	.	TRBV6-1	TRBJ2-7
TGCAGTGCTAGAGATCTGGGGGGGTTGGAGACCCAGTACTTC	CSARDLGGLETQYF	TRBD2	once	TRBV20-1	TRBJ2-5
TGTGCCAGCTCACCAGGCAGGGCGACGCCACTGAACACTGAAGCTTTCTTT	CASSPGRATPLNTEAFF	.	.	TRBV18	TRBJ1-1
TGTGCCAGCAGTAACAGAAACTATGGCTACACCTTC	CASSNRNYGYTF	.	once	TRBV2	TRBJ1-2
TGTGCCAGCAGTTACGAAGGGAGCAATCAGCCCCAGCATTTT	CASSYEGSNQPQHF	.	.	TRBV6-5	TRBJ1-5
TGTGCCATCAGTGAGTCGAGACCGACAGCGAACACCATATATTTT	CAISESRPTANTIYF	.	many	TRBV10-3	TRBJ1-3
TGTGCCAGCAGTTGGACCCCCTCTTCGGAGGAGCAGTACTTC	CASSWTPSSEEQYF	.	many	TRBV12-3/TRBV12-4	TRBJ2-7